The text below deals with one TCR beta chain. The antigen remains unidentified. These data originate in a study of beta chain features in type 1 diabetes. The CDR3 is 13 residues long. V lost 4 bases, J lost 5 bases, and 11 bases lay in between. CDR1 is SGHTA, CDR2 FQGNSA, per germline. Study-wide results and caveats: A possible short-template PCR bias applies equally to patients and controls.

Reverse transcription of all isolated RNA meant that expressed TCRB transcripts were sequenced. Assay used: immunoSEQ multiplex PCR; TCRdb lists only in-frame clones, some missing. The table records 130,000 or so clones, approximately 10% of them present only once. The clonotype originates from a woman in her thirties or forties in good health. The chain recombines TRBV7-2 with TRBJ2-5, with D possibly matching TRBD1 (5 bases). Material for sequencing was central memory CD4+ T cells from blood. The CDR3 spells CASSYQGRETQYF. CDR3 sequence (DNA): TGTGCCAGCAGCTATCAGGGTAGGGAGACCCAGTACTTC.